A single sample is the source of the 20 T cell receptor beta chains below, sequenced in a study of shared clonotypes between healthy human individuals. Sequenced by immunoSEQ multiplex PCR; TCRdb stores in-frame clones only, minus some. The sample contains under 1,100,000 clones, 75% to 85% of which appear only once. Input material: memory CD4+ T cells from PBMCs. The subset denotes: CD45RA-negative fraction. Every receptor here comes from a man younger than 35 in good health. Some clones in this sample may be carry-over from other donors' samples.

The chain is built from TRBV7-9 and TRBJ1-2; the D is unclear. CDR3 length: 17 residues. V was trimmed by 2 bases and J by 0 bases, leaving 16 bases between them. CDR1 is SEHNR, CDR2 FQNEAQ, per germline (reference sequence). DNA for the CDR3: TGTGCCAGCAGCTTAAGTCTAGATCGCCTGTCTAACTATGGCTACACCTTC. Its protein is CASSLSLDRLSNYGYTF.

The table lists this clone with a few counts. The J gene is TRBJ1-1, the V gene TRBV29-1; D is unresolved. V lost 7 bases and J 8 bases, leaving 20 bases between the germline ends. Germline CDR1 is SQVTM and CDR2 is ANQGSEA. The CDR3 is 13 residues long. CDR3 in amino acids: CSARREDGVEAFF. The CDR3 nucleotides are TGCAGCGCCCGACGAGAGGACGGAGTAGAAGCTTTCTTT.

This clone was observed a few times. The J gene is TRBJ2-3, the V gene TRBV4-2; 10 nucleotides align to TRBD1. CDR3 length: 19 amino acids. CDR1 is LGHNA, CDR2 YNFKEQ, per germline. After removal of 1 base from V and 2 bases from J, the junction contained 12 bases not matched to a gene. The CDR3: CASSQGLSWDRGFTDTQYF. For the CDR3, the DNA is TGTGCCAGCAGCCAAGGTTTATCCTGGGACAGGGGATTCACAGATACGCAGTATTTT.

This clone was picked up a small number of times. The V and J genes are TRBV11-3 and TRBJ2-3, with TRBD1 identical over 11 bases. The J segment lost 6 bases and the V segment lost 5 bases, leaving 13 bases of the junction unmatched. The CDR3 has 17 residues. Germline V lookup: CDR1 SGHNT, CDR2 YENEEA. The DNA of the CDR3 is TGTGCCAGCAGCCCGACCGGGCCGGGACAGGGGGGGGATACGCAGTATTTT. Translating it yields CASSPTGPGQGGDTQYF.

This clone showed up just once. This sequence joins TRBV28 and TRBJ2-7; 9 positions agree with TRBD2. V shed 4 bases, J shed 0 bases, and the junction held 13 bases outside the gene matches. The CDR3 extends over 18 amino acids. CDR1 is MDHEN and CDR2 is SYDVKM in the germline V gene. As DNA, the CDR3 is TGTGCCAGCAGTTCCCCGGCGAGCGGGAGGACCAGCTCCTACGAGCAGTACTTC. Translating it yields CASSSPASGRTSSYEQYF.

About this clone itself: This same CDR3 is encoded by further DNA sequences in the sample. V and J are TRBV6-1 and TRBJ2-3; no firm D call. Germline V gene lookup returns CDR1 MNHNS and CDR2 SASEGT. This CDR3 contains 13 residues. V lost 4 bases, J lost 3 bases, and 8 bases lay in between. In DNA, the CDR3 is TGTGCCAGCAGTGCCCCTGGGACAGATACGCAGTATTTT. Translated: CASSAPGTDTQYF.

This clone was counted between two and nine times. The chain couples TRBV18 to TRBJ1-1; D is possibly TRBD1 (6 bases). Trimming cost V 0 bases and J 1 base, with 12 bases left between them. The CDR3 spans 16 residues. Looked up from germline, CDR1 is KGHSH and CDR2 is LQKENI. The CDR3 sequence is CASSPPEGQRNTEAFF. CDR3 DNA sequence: TGTGCCAGCTCACCACCGGAAGGACAGAGGAACACTGAAGCTTTCTTT.

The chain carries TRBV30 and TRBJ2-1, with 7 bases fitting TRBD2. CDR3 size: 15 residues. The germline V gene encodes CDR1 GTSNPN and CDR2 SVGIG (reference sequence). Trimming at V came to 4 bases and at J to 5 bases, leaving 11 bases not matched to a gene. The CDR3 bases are TGTGCCTGGACCCCGGGGGGTCTTGGGAACAATGAGCAGTTCTTC. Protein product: CAWTPGGLGNNEQFF.

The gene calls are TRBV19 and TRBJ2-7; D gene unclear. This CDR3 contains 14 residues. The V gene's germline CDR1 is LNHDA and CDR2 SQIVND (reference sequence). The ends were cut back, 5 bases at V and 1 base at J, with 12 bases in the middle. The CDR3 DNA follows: TGTGCCAGTAGTTCCAGTTGGGTGTCCTACGAGCAGTACTTC. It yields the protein CASSSSWVSYEQYF.

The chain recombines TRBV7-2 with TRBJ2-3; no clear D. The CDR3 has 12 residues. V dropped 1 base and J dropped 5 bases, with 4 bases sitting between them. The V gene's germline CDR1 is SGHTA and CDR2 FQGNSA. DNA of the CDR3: TGTGCCAGCAGCTTAGTTGAAGATACGCAGTATTTT. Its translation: CASSLVEDTQYF.

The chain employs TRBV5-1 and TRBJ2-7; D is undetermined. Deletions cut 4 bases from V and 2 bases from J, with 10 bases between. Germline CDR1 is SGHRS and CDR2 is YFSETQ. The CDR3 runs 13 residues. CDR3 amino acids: CASSGSMPYEQYF. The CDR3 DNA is TGCGCCAGCAGCGGAAGTATGCCCTACGAGCAGTACTTC.

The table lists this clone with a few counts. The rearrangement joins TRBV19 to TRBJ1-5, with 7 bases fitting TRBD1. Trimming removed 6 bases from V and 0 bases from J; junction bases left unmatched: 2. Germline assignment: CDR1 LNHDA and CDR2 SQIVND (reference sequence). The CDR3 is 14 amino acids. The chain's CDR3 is CASRGQYSNQPQHF. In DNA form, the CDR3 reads TGTGCCAGTAGGGGACAGTATAGCAATCAGCCCCAGCATTTT.

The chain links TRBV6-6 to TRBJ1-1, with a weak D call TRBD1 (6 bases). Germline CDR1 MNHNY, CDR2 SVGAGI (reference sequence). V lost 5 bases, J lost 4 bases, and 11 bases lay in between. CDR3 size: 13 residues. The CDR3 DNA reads TGTGCCAGCAGTCCAGGACAGATCACTGAAGCTTTCTTT. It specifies CASSPGQITEAFF.

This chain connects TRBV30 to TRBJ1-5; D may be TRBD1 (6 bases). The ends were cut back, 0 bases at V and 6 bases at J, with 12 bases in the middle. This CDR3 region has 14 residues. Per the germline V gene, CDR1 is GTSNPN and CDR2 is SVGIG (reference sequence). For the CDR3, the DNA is TGTGCCTGGAGTGTAGGGGGGGGTTTTCAGCCCCAGCATTTT. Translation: CAWSVGGGFQPQHF.

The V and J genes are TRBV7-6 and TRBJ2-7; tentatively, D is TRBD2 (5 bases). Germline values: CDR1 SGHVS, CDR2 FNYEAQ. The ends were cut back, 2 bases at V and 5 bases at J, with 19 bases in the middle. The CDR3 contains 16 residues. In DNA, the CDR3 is TGTGCCAGCAGCTTACTTTCGGCGGGCCTTTTCCACGAGCAGTACTTC. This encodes CASSLLSAGLFHEQYF.

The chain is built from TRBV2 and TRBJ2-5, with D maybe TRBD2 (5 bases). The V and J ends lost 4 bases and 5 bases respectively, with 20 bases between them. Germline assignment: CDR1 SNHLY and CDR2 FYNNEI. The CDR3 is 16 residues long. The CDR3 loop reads CASSVAGGGREETQYF. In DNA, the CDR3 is TGTGCCAGCAGTGTTGCTGGAGGAGGAAGGGAGGAGACCCAGTACTTC. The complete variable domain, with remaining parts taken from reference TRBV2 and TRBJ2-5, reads EPEVTQTPSHQVTQMGQEVILRCVPISNHLYFYWYRQILGQKVEFLVSFYNNEISEKSEIFDDQFSVERPDGSNFTLKIRSTKLEDSAMYFCASSVAGGGREETQYFGPGTRLLVL.

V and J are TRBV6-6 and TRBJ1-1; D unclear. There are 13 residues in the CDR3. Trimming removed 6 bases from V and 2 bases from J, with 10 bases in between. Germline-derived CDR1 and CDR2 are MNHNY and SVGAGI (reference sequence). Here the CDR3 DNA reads TGTGCCAGCAGGCAGCGTCCTAACACTGAAGCTTTCTTT. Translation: CASRQRPNTEAFF.

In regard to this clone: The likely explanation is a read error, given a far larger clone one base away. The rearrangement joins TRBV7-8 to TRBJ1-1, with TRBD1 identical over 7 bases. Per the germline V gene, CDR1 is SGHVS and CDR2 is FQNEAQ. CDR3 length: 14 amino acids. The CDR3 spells CASSKTGVHTAAFF. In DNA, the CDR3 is TGTGCCAGCAGCAAAACAGGGGTACACACTGCAGCTTTCTTT.

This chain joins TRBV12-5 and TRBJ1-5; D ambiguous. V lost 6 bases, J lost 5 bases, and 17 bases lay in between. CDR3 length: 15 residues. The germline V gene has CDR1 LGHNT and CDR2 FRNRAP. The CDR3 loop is CASGLDGGADQPQHF. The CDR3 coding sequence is TGTGCTAGTGGCCTGGACGGAGGAGCTGATCAGCCCCAGCATTTT.

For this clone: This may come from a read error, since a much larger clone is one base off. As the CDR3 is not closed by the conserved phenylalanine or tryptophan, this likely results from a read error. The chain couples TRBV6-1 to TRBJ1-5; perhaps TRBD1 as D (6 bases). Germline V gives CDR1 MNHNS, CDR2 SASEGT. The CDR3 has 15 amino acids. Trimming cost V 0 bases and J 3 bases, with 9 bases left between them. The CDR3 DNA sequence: TGTGCCAGCAGTGAAGCAGGGACAAACAATCAGCCCCAGCATCTT. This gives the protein CASSEAGTNNQPQHL.